This T cell receptor (beta chain) came from a study of T cell changes during pregnancy in multiple sclerosis. Clones were sequenced by immunoSEQ multiplex PCR, and TCRdb holds only the in-frame ones, with some missing. The table includes about 44,000 clones, more than 90% detected once. Trimming took 3 bases from V and 8 from J; bases not matched to a gene: 19. There are 17 residues in the CDR3. Germline values: CDR1 SGHRS, CDR2 YFSETQ. The TCR sequence derives from a female donor with multiple sclerosis, enrolled in a pregnancy study. The input for sequencing was CD4+ T cells from peripheral blood mononuclear cells, taken in the first trimester of pregnancy. The chain employs TRBV5-1 and TRBJ2-5; 7 bases align to TRBD2. CDR3 protein: CASSYANRGRAGRTQYF. The CDR3 bases are TGCGCCAGCAGCTATGCAAATCGAGGGAGGGCGGGACGAACCCAGTACTTC.